The following is a T cell receptor (beta chain) sequence with its context. Its antigen is not known. The data were obtained in a study of T-cell reconstitution after alpha-beta-depleted transplantation in children. Study-wide findings and caveats: Surviving recipient T cells and intrathymic progenitors accounted for some patients' high TCRbeta diversity at day 60. Where alpha-beta T cells came from about two months after transplant was reportedly several hundred expanded graft clones. At the one-year point after transplant, T-cell counts and TCRbeta diversity were found to come mostly from T cells that had been newly produced.

Unique molecular identifiers were built into the TCRbeta library. Each CDR3 protein is one row after TCRdb ran MiXCR on the PCR reads. The data hold 700,000 to 850,000 distinct CDR3 sequences, with roughly 15% observed a single time. CDR1 is LGHDT, CDR2 YNNKEL, per germline (reference sequence). This CDR3 is 13 amino acids long. V lost 4 bases, J lost 3 bases, and 10 bases lay in between. The rearrangement joins TRBV3-1 to TRBJ2-7; possible D gene TRBD1, 5 bases. The clonotype originates from a male patient aged 10 to 17 who had a stem cell transplant for acute lymphoblastic leukemia, so the T cells may come from the graft donor. Sample: PBMCs, mostly from graft donor cells, taken 360 days after TCRalphabeta/CD19-depleted stem cell transplant. The CDR3 is CASSPSRDYEQYF. As DNA, the CDR3 is TGTGCCAGCAGCCCTTCCAGGGACTACGAGCAGTACTTC.